The 20 T cell receptor beta chains presented below share a single source sample, sequenced in a study of T cells in pancreatic ductal adenocarcinoma. Here immunoSEQ multiplex PCR was the method, and the copy in TCRdb shows in-frame clones only, minus some. This table holds roughly 100,000 clones, around 96% found once. Selected pancreatic ductal adenocarcinoma patients had undergone surgery without neoadjuvant therapy. Sequenced input: PBMCs. These receptors all come from a human donor with pancreatic ductal adenocarcinoma.

The chain couples TRBV5-1 to TRBJ2-5, with 15 nucleotides matching TRBD2. Germline lookup yields CDR1 SGHRS and CDR2 YFSETQ. The CDR3 runs to 18 residues. J was trimmed by 2 bases and V by 3 bases; bases with no gene match: 8. The CDR3 nucleotides are TGCGCCAGCAGCTCCGGGACTAGCGGGAGGAGGGGGCAAGAGACCCAGTACTTC. Protein: CASSSGTSGRRGQETQYF.

The V gene is TRBV5-1, the J gene TRBJ2-3; 8 positions match TRBD2. Germline assignment: CDR1 SGHRS and CDR2 YFSETQ. V lost 5 bases to trimming and J lost 6 bases; unmatched junction nucleotides: 8. The CDR3 runs 14 residues. The CDR3 bases are TGCGCCAGCAGTGCGGGAGGTGGTGATGATACGCAGTATTTT. This encodes CASSAGGGDDTQYF.

V is TRBV27 and J is TRBJ2-3; no firm D call. The V end was cut by 5 bases, the J end by 1 base, with 7 bases between. The CDR3 contains 13 residues. Germline V gives CDR1 MNHEY, CDR2 SMNVEV (reference sequence). The CDR3 loop is CASSGRGTDTQYF. The DNA of the CDR3 is TGTGCCAGCAGTGGCCGGGGCACAGATACGCAGTATTTT.

The chain combines TRBV7-9 with TRBJ2-1; 8 bases are shared with TRBD2. Germline CDR1 and CDR2: SEHNR and FQNEAQ (reference sequence). J gave up 5 bases and V 4 bases, and 7 bases lay outside the gene matches. The length of the CDR3 is 15 residues. CDR3 region: CASSSSGGVHNEQFF. The CDR3 nucleotides read TGTGCCAGCAGCTCATCCGGGGGGGTACACAATGAGCAGTTCTTC.

This rearrangement joins TRBV27 to TRBJ2-2, with D possibly being TRBD1 (5 bases). The V and J ends lost 4 bases and 3 bases respectively, with 9 bases between them. In germline, CDR1 is MNHEY, CDR2 SMNVEV (reference sequence). CDR3 length: 14 residues. For the CDR3, the DNA is TGTGCCAGCAGTTGGGGCCCTCACACCGGGGAGCTGTTTTTT. This encodes CASSWGPHTGELFF.

The V call is TRBV7-2, the J call TRBJ2-7; TRBD1 is a possible D gene (6 bases). Looked up from germline, CDR1 is SGHTA and CDR2 is FQGNSA. The V end was cut by 5 bases, the J end by 2 bases, with 13 bases between. This CDR3 is 14 amino acids long. The CDR3 bases are TGTGCCAGCAGCCTAAACGGACAGCCCTACGAGCAGTACTTC. Translated: CASSLNGQPYEQYF.

The genes are TRBV2 and TRBJ2-5; TRBD2 is a possible D gene (5 bases). V was pared by 11 bases and J by 5 bases, with 12 bases between. Germline V gene data show CDR1 as SNHLY and CDR2 as FYNNEI. CDR3 length equals 11 residues. The CDR3 nucleotides are TGTGCCGGAGGTTTCCAGGAGACCCAGTACTTC. As protein: CAGGFQETQYF.

This clone showed up just once. The rearrangement joins TRBV6-5 to TRBJ2-1, with D possibly being TRBD1 (5 bases). The CDR3 loop spans 13 amino acids. V lost 2 bases and J lost 7, with 9 bases in between. CDR1 MNHEY and CDR2 SVGAGI come from the germline V gene. The DNA of the CDR3 is TGTGCCAGCAGTTACGCCAGGGCGAATGAGCAGTTCTTC. The encoded protein is CASSYARANEQFF.

The V and J genes are TRBV2 and TRBJ2-3; 13 positions match TRBD2. With 9 bases clipped from V and 5 bases from J, the junction kept 8 bases outside the gene matches. The CDR3 totals 15 residues. Germline CDR1 is SNHLY and CDR2 is FYNNEI. DNA for the CDR3: TGTGCCAGACGATTCGGACTAGCGGGAGTAGATACGCAGTATTTT. It is translated as CARRFGLAGVDTQYF. The full variable domain, in which reference TRBV2 and TRBJ2-3 provide the parts outside the CDR3, is EPEVTQTPSHQVTQMGQEVILRCVPISNHLYFYWYRQILGQKVEFLVSFYNNEISEKSEIFDDQFSVERPDGSNFTLKIRSTKLEDSAMYFCARRFGLAGVDTQYFGPGTRLTVL.

The chain carries TRBV9 and TRBJ2-7; 8 bases agree with TRBD1. From germline, CDR1 is SGDLS and CDR2 YYNGEE. After removal of 0 bases from V and 2 bases from J, the junction contained 4 bases not matched to a gene. The CDR3 sequence is 15 residues long. CDR3 sequence: CASSVGTGFTYEQYF. In DNA, the CDR3 is TGTGCCAGCAGCGTAGGGACAGGGTTTACCTACGAGCAGTACTTC.

V usage is TRBV30 and J usage is TRBJ2-7; no clear D gene. Germline V CDR1 and CDR2: GTSNPN, SVGIG (reference sequence). Trimming shortened V by 1 base and J by 2 bases, and 6 bases separated the two germline ends. This CDR3 region has 12 residues. The chain's CDR3 is CAWSGLTYEQYF. CDR3 DNA: TGTGCCTGGAGTGGCCTAACCTACGAGCAGTACTTC.

V usage is TRBV6-6 and J usage is TRBJ1-1; D gene uncertain. The CDR3 sequence is 13 residues long. Germline V gene data show CDR1 as MNHNY and CDR2 as SVGAGI (reference sequence). V was shortened by 5 bases and J by 0 bases, with 7 bases between the two germline ends. The CDR3 protein is CASSDTLNTEAFF. The CDR3 bases are TGTGCCAGCAGTGATACATTGAACACTGAAGCTTTCTTT.

The chain uses TRBV28 and TRBJ2-7; TRBD1 matches 7 bases. CDR1 is MDHEN and CDR2 is SYDVKM in the germline V gene. The J segment lost 4 bases and the V segment lost 6 bases, leaving 6 bases of the junction unmatched. The CDR3 contains 13 residues. This CDR3 is CASSRDSLYEQYF. The CDR3 DNA sequence: TGTGCCAGCAGCCGGGACAGTCTTTACGAGCAGTACTTC.

This sequence joins TRBV27 and TRBJ2-1, with TRBD2 as a possible D gene (6 bases). The CDR3 consists of 14 residues. The germline V and J ends were trimmed by 7 bases and 3 bases, with 13 bases remaining between them. Germline values: CDR1 MNHEY, CDR2 SMNVEV (reference sequence). Written as DNA, the CDR3 is TGTGCCAGCACCACCCCGGGACTCTACAATGAGCAGTTCTTC. Protein sequence: CASTTPGLYNEQFF.

CDR3 DNA: TGTGCCAGCAGCGTACAACTAGCGGGACTAGGTAATGAGCAGTTCTTC. Amino acids: CASSVQLAGLGNEQFF. V is TRBV9 and J is TRBJ2-1, with 10 bases lining up with TRBD2. In germline, CDR1 is SGDLS, CDR2 YYNGEE. This CDR3 is 16 amino acids long. Trimming removed 1 base from V and 7 bases from J; junction bases left unmatched: 8.

The CDR3 sequence: CASSRGQELSEQYF. In nucleotides, the CDR3 is TGCGCCAGCAGTAGGGGACAGGAGTTGAGCGAGCAGTACTTC. The genes are TRBV5-1 and TRBJ2-7, with 8 nucleotides matching TRBD1. The CDR3 spans 14 residues. Germline CDR1 is SGHRS and CDR2 is YFSETQ. V lost 5 bases to trimming and J lost 6 bases; unmatched junction nucleotides: 10.

The V gene is TRBV7-2, the J gene TRBJ2-5; 11 bases match TRBD2. The CDR3 is made up of 16 amino acids. Germline V CDR1 and CDR2: SGHTA, FQGNSA. The trim removed 2 bases at V and 4 bases at J, leaving 6 bases unmatched. The CDR3 spells CASSLIAGGASETQYF. CDR3 coding DNA: TGTGCCAGCAGCTTAATAGCGGGAGGGGCGTCAGAGACCCAGTACTTC.

The chain joins TRBV5-1 to TRBJ2-7, with D hard to call. V was shortened by 0 bases and J by 3 bases, with 10 bases between the two germline ends. The CDR3 loop spans 14 amino acids. From germline, CDR1 is SGHRS and CDR2 YFSETQ. In nucleotides, the CDR3 is TGCGCCAGCAGCTTGGCCCCCTGGAGCTACGAGCAGTACTTC. Protein sequence: CASSLAPWSYEQYF. The full variable domain, its missing parts supplied by reference TRBV5-1 and TRBJ2-7, is KAGVTQTPRYLIKTRGQQVTLSCSPISGHRSVSWYQQTPGQGLQFLFEYFSETQRNKGNFPGRFSGRQFSNSRSEMNVSTLELGDSALYLCASSLAPWSYEQYFGPGTRLTVT.

The chain carries TRBV2 and TRBJ1-1; TRBD1 aligns across 9 bases. This CDR3 contains 13 residues. Germline values: CDR1 SNHLY, CDR2 FYNNEI. Germline trimming cut 9 bases from V and 5 bases from J; bases unmatched to any gene: 7. The CDR3 loop reads CASGTGPGTEAFF. The CDR3 DNA reads as TGTGCCAGTGGGACAGGGCCGGGTACTGAAGCTTTCTTT.

The chain employs TRBV6-6 and TRBJ2-3; D remains ambiguous. V lost 5 bases and J lost 4, with 7 bases in between. The CDR3 extends over 12 amino acids. Germline V gives CDR1 MNHNY, CDR2 SVGAGI (reference sequence). The CDR3 bases are TGTGCCAGCAGTCCTACCCCAGATACGCAGTATTTT. It is translated as CASSPTPDTQYF.